These 13 T cell receptor beta chains originate from one sample sequenced in a study of T cells after yellow fever vaccination. A single record per CDR3 protein comes from TCRdb applying MiXCR to the 5' RACE reads. The sample shows about 350,000 distinct CDR3 sequences, 8% to 9.5% of them seen only once. Sequencing was performed on PBMCs, taken about 41 days after the first yellow fever vaccination. These TCRs come from a man aged 18-30 years who received the YFV17D yellow fever vaccine.

This clonotype occurred a few times. The chain recombines TRBV13 with TRBJ1-2; 11 bases align to TRBD1. The CDR3 is made up of 15 amino acids. From germline, CDR1 is PRHDT and CDR2 FYEKMQ (reference sequence). The ends lost 5 bases at V and 4 bases at J; junction bases unmatched: 6. The CDR3 bases are TGTGCCAGCAGCACTCGGACAGGGGGCGGCTATGGCTACACCTTC. Amino acid sequence: CASSTRTGGGYGYTF.

The CDR3 DNA follows: TGTGCCAGTAGTGTCACAGGGATCGCAGATACGCAGTATTTT. This gives the protein CASSVTGIADTQYF. The chain couples TRBV19 to TRBJ2-3; D perhaps matches TRBD1 (6 bases). The CDR3 runs to 14 residues. Germline V gives CDR1 LNHDA, CDR2 SQIVND (reference sequence). Trimming removed 5 bases from V and 4 bases from J, with 13 bases in between.

The rearrangement joins TRBV18 to TRBJ2-1; D not resolved. The CDR3 has 16 amino acids. The germline V and J ends were trimmed by 0 bases and 0 bases, with 9 bases remaining between them. Germline values: CDR1 KGHSH, CDR2 LQKENI. CDR3 DNA sequence: TGTGCCAGCTCACCACCGATGGGAAGCTCCTACAATGAGCAGTTCTTC. Translation: CASSPPMGSSYNEQFF.

This chain joins TRBV27 and TRBJ1-6; D remains unclear. V lost 3 bases, J lost 2 bases, and 5 bases lay in between. The CDR3 has 14 residues. Per the germline V gene, CDR1 is MNHEY and CDR2 is SMNVEV (reference sequence). CDR3 bases: TGTGCCAGCAGTTTGGAACCCTATAATTCACCCCTCCACTTT. Translating gives CASSLEPYNSPLHF.

This clonotype was found a few times. The CDR3 spells CSASSGLAGVYEQYF. CDR3 nucleotide sequence: TGCAGTGCTTCTTCCGGACTAGCGGGGGTCTACGAGCAGTACTTC. V gene TRBV20-1 combines with J gene TRBJ2-7, with TRBD2 matching 13 bases. Germline CDR1 reads DFQATT; CDR2 reads SNEGSKA (reference sequence). Losses at the gene ends were 5 bases for V and 3 bases for J; bases not matched to a gene: 7. The CDR3 contains 15 residues.

This clonotype was seen ten or more times. This sequence joins TRBV15 and TRBJ2-7; weak D call: TRBD1 (6 bases). Germline loops: CDR1 LNHNV, CDR2 YYDKDF (reference sequence). V was cut by 0 bases and J by 5 bases, with 14 bases left in between. The CDR3 loop spans 15 amino acids. The chain's CDR3 is CATSRDKTGINEQYV. Written as DNA, the CDR3 is TGTGCCACCAGCAGAGATAAAACAGGGATTAACGAGCAGTACGTC.

The rearrangement uses TRBV7-9 and TRBJ1-4, with unresolved D. This CDR3 has 12 residues. With 2 bases removed from V and 8 bases from J, the gap between germline ends came to 6 bases. Germline CDR1 and CDR2: SEHNR and FQNEAQ (reference sequence). Here the CDR3 reads CASSLIREKLFF. CDR3 coding DNA: TGTGCCAGCAGCTTAATACGGGAAAAACTGTTTTTT.

This clonotype was seen at least ten times. This chain uses TRBV11-1 with TRBJ2-6; tentatively, D is TRBD2 (6 bases). Germline CDR1 is SGHAT and CDR2 is FQDESV (reference sequence). The CDR3 spans 20 residues. Deletions cut 4 bases from V and 0 bases from J, with 22 bases between. The CDR3 reads CASSWGGVGPEYSGANVLTF. The CDR3 region has the DNA TGTGCCAGCAGCTGGGGCGGGGTAGGCCCGGAATACTCTGGGGCCAACGTCCTGACTTTC.

V gene TRBV2 combines with J gene TRBJ2-5, with 9 bases matching TRBD2. With 7 bases clipped from V and 1 base from J, the junction kept 4 bases outside the gene matches. This CDR3 has 14 residues. Germline V gene sequence: CDR1 SNHLY, CDR2 FYNNEI. The CDR3 coding sequence is TGTGCCAGCAAAACTAGCGGGTTCCAAGAGACCCAGTACTTC. This translates into CASKTSGFQETQYF.

This clonotype showed up just a few times. Germline is not matched at one junction end, which may reflect a read error. The chain couples TRBV4-2 to TRBJ2-3; D not resolved. The CDR3 runs to 15 residues. Germline CDR1 reads LGHNA; CDR2 reads YNFKEQ. CDR3 amino acids: CASSPDHRRTDTQYF. DNA of the CDR3: TGTGCCAGCAGCCCTGATCATCGCCGCACGGATACGCAGTATTTT.

This clonotype was counted a few times. This sequence joins TRBV7-2 and TRBJ2-6, with no clear D. Per germline, CDR1 SGHTA and CDR2 FQGNSA. The CDR3 covers 16 residues. V lost 2 bases, J lost 0 bases, and 8 bases lay in between. CDR3 amino acids: CASSLLRYSGANVLTF. Written as DNA, the CDR3 is TGTGCCAGCAGCTTATTGAGATACTCTGGGGCCAACGTCCTGACTTTC.

The chain couples TRBV6-6 to TRBJ2-5; D is unclear. This CDR3 is 10 amino acids long. V shed 11 bases and J shed 4 bases, with 8 bases lying between them. The germline CDR1 and CDR2 sequences are MNHNY and SVGAGI (reference sequence). The CDR3 DNA reads as TGTGCCGCCGGTAGAGAGACCCAGTACTTC. Protein product: CAAGRETQYF.

The chain joins TRBV6-5 to TRBJ2-7; unclear D gene. Germline V lookup: CDR1 MNHEY, CDR2 SVGAGI. The CDR3 has 15 amino acids. V was cut by 0 bases and J by 0 bases, with 9 bases left in between. CDR3 sequence reads: CASSYSSAFSYEQYF. DNA of the CDR3: TGTGCCAGCAGTTACTCTTCAGCCTTCTCCTACGAGCAGTACTTC.